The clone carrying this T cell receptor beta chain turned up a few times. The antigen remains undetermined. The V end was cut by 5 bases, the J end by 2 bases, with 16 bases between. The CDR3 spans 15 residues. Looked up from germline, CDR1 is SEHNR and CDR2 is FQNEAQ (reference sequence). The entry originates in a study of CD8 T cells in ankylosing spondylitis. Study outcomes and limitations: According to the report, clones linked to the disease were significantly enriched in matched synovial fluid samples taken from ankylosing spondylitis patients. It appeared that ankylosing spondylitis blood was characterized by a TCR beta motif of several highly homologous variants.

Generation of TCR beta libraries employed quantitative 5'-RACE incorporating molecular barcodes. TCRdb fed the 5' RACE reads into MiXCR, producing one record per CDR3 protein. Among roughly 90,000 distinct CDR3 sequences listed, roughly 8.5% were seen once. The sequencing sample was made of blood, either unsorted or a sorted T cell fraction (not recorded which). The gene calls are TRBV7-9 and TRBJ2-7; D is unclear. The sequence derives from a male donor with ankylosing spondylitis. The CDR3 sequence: CASSERSGRTYEQYF. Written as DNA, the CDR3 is TGTGCCAGCAGCGAGAGGTCGGGCAGAACCTACGAGCAGTACTTC.